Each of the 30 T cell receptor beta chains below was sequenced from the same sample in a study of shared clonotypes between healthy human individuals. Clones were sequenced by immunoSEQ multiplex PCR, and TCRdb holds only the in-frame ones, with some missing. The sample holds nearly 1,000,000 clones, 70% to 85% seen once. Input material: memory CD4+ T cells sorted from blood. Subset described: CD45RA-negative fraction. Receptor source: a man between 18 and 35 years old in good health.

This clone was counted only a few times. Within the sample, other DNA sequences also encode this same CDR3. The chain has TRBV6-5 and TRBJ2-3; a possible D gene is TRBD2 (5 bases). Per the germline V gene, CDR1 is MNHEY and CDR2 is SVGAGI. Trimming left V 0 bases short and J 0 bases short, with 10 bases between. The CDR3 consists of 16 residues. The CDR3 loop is CASSYSSGGSTDTQYF. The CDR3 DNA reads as TGTGCCAGCAGTTACTCGAGCGGCGGGAGCACAGATACGCAGTATTTT.

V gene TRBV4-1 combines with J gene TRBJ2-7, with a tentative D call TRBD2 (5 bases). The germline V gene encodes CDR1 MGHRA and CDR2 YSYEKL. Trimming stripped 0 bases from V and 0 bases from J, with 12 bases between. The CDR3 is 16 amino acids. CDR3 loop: CASSQERAPTSYEQYF. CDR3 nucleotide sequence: TGCGCCAGCAGCCAAGAGCGGGCTCCTACCTCCTACGAGCAGTACTTC.

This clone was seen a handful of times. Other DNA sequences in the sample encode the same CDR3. The CDR3 nucleotides read TGTGCCACCAGCAGAGGGGGGAGCTCCTACGAGCAGTACTTC. Protein: CATSRGGSSYEQYF. The chain employs TRBV15 and TRBJ2-7; D possibly matches TRBD1 or TRBD2 (5 bases each). Germline CDR1 reads LNHNV; CDR2 reads YYDKDF (reference sequence). Trimming pared 1 base from V and 0 bases from J, leaving 7 bases between. This CDR3 is 14 amino acids long.

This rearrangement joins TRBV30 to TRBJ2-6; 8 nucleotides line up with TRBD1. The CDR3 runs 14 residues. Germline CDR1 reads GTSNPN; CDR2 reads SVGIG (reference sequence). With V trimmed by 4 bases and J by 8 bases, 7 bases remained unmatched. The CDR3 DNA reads TGTGCCTGGAAGTACAGGGGGAAACCCAACGTCCTGACTTTC. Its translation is CAWKYRGKPNVLTF.

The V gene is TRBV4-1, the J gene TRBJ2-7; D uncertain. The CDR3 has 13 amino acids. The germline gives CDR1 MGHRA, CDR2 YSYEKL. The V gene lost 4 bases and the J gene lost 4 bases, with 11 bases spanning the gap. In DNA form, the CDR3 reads TGCGCCAGCAGCCGCGCGCCGGCTTACGAGCAGTACTTC. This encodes CASSRAPAYEQYF.

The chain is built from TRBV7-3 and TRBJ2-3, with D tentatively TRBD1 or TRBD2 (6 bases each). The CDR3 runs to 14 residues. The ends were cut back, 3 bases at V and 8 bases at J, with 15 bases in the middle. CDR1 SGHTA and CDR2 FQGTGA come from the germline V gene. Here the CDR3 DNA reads TGTGCCAGCAGCTTTACCCCGGGGGCGGGTACGCAGTATTTT. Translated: CASSFTPGAGTQYF. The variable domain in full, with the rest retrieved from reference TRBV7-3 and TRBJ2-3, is GAGVSQTPSNKVTEKGKYVELRCDPISGHTALYWYRQSLGQGPEFLIYFQGTGAADDSGLPNDRFFAVRPEGSVSTLKIQRTERGDSAVYLCASSFTPGAGTQYFGPGTRLTVL.

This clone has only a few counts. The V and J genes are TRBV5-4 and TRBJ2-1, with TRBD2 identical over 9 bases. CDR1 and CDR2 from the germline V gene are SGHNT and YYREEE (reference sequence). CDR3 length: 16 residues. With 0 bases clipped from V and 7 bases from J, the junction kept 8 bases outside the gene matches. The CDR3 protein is CASSLGGRALGNEQFF. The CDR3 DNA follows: TGTGCCAGCAGCTTGGGCGGGAGGGCGTTAGGAAATGAGCAGTTCTTC.

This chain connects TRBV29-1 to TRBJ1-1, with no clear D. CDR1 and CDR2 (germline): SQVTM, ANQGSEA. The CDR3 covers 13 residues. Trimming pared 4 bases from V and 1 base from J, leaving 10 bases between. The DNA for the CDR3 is TGCAGCGTTGTAATCGGGCAGAACACTGAAGCTTTCTTT. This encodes CSVVIGQNTEAFF.

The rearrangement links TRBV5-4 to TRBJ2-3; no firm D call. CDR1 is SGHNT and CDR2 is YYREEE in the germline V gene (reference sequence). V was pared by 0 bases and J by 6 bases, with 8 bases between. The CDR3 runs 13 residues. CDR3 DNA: TGTGCCAGCAGCTTGGCTAAATGGGATACGCAGTATTTT. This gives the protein CASSLAKWDTQYF. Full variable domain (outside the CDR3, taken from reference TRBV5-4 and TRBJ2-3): ETGVTQSPTHLIKTRGQQVTLRCSSQSGHNTVSWYQQALGQGPQFIFQYYREEENGRGNFPPRFSGLQFPNYSSELNVNALELDDSALYLCASSLAKWDTQYFGPGTRLTVL.

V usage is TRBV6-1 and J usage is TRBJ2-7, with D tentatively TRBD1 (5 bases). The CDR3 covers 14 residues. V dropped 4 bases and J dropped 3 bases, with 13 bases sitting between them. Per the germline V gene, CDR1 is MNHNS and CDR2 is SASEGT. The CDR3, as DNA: TGTGCCAGCAGTGGTTGGCAGGGTAACTACGAGCAGTACTTC. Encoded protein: CASSGWQGNYEQYF.

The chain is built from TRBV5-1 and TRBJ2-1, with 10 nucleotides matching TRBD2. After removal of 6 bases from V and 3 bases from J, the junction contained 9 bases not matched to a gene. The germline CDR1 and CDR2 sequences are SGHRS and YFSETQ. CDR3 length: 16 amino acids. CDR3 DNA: TGCGCCAGCATGCCGGCTAGCGGGGGAGTCTACAATGAGCAGTTCTTC. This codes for CASMPASGGVYNEQFF.

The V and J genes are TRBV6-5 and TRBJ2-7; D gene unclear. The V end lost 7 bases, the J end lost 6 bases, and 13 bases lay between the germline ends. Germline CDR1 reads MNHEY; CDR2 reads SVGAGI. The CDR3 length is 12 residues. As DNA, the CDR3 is TGTGCCAGCACTCCCCTCAGATCCGAGCAGTACTTC. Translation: CASTPLRSEQYF.

The CDR3 loop reads CASSPRTSGAYEQYF. The CDR3 DNA follows: TGTGCCAGCAGCCCTCGGACTAGCGGGGCTTACGAGCAGTACTTC. The chain uses TRBV7-2 and TRBJ2-7, with TRBD2 matching 12 bases. This CDR3 has 15 amino acids. Germline V gene data show CDR1 as SGHTA and CDR2 as FQGNSA. Trimming at V came to 5 bases and at J to 4 bases, leaving 6 bases not matched to a gene.

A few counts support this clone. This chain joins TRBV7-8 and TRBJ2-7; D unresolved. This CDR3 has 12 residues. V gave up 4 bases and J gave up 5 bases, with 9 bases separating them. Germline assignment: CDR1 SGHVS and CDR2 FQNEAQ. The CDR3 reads CASSSNWNEQYF. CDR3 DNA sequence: TGTGCCAGCAGCTCAAACTGGAACGAGCAGTACTTC. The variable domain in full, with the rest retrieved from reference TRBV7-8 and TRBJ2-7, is GAGVSQSPRYKVAKRGQDVALRCDPISGHVSLFWYQQALGQGPEFLTYFQNEAQLDKSGLPSDRFFAERPEGSVSTLKIQRTQQEDSAVYLCASSSNWNEQYFGPGTRLTVT.

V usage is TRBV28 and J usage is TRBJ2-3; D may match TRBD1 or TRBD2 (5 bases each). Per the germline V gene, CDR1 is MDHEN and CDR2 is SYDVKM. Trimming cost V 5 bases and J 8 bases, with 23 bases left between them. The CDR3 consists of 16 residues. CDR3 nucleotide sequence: TGTGCCAGCAGTCCCCCCAGGGAACTAGGGTCGGCTACGCAGTATTTT. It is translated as CASSPPRELGSATQYF.

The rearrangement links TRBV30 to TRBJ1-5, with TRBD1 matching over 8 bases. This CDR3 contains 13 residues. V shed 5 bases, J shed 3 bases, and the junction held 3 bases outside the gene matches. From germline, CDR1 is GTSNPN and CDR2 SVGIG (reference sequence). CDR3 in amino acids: CAWATGANQPQHF. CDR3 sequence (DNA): TGTGCCTGGGCGACAGGGGCCAATCAGCCCCAGCATTTT.

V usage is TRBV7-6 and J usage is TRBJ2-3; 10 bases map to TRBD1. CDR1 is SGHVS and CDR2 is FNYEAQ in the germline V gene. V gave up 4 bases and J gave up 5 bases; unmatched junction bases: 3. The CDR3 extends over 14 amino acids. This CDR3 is CASSSRTGGDTQYF. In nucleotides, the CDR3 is TGTGCCAGCAGCTCCCGGACAGGGGGAGATACGCAGTATTTT.

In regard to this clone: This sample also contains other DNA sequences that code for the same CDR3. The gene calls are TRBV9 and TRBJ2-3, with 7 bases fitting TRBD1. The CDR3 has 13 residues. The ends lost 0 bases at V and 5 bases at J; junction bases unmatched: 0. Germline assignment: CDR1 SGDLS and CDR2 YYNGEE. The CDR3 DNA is TGTGCCAGCAGCGTAGACAGGGGAGATACGCAGTATTTT. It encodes CASSVDRGDTQYF.

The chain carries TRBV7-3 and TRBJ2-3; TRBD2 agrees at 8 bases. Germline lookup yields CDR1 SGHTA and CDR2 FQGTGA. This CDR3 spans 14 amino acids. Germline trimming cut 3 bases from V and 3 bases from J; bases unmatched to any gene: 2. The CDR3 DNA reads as TGTGCCAGCAGCTTCGGCGGGGGGACAGATACGCAGTATTTT. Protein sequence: CASSFGGGTDTQYF.

The CDR3 DNA reads as TGTGCCAGCAGCTTAAGGTGGGGGGATGAAAAACTGTTTTTT. It specifies CASSLRWGDEKLFF. V usage is TRBV7-6 and J usage is TRBJ1-4, with a possible D match to TRBD1 (5 bases). Germline V lookup: CDR1 SGHVS, CDR2 FNYEAQ. This CDR3 has 14 residues. V was cut by 2 bases and J by 6 bases, with 10 bases left in between.

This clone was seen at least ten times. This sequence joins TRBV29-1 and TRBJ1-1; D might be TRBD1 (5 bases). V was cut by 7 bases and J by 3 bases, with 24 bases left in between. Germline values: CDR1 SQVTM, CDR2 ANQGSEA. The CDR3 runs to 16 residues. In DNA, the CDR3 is TGCAGCGCTCGTGACAAGGACATTACAAGGGACACTGAAGCTTTCTTT. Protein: CSARDKDITRDTEAFF.

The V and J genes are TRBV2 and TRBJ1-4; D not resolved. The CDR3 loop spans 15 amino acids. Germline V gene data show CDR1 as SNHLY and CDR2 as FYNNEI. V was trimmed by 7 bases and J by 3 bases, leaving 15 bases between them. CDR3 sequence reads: CASKGRAFANEKLFF. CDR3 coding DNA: TGTGCCAGCAAAGGGAGGGCGTTTGCTAATGAAAAACTGTTTTTT.

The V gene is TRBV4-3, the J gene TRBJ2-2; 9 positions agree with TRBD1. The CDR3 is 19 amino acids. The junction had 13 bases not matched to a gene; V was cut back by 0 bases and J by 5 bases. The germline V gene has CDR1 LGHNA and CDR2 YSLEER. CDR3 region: CASSQEWSPTGGRTGELFF. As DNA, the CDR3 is TGCGCCAGCAGCCAAGAATGGAGTCCCACAGGGGGCCGGACCGGGGAGCTGTTTTTT.

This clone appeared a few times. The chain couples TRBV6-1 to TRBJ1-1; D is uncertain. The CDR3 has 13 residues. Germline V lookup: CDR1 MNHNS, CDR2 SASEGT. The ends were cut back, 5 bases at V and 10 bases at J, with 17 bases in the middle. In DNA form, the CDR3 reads TGTGCCAGCAGTCCCGTGGTCCGACATACAGCTTTCTTT. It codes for CASSPVVRHTAFF.

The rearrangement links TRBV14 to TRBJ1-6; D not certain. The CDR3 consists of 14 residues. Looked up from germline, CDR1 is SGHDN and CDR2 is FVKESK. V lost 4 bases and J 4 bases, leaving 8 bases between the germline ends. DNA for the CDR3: TGTGCCAGCAGCCCGGGGATTTATAATTCACCCCTCCACTTT. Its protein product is CASSPGIYNSPLHF.

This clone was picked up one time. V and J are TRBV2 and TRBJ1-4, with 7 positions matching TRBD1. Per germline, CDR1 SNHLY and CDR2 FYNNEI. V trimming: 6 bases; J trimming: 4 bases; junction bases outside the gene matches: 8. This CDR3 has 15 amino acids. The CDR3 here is CASRGGTAINEKLFF. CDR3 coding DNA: TGTGCCAGCAGAGGAGGGACAGCCATTAATGAAAAACTGTTTTTT.

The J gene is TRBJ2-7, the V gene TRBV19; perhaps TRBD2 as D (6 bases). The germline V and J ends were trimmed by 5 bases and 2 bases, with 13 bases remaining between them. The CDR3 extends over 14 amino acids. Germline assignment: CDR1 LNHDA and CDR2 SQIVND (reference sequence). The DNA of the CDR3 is TGTGCCAGTAGTCGACCGGGACTCCCCTACGAGCAGTACTTC. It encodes CASSRPGLPYEQYF. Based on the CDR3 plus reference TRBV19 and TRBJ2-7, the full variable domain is DGGITQSPKYLFRKEGQNVTLSCEQNLNHDAMYWYRQDPGQGLRLIYYSQIVNDFQKGDIAEGYSVSREKKESFPLTVTSAQKNPTAFYLCASSRPGLPYEQYFGPGTRLTVT.

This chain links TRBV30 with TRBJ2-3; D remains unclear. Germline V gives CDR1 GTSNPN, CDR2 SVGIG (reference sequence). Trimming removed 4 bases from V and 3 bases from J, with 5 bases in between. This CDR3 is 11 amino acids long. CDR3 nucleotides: TGTGCCTGGAAAGGGACAGATACGCAGTATTTT. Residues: CAWKGTDTQYF.

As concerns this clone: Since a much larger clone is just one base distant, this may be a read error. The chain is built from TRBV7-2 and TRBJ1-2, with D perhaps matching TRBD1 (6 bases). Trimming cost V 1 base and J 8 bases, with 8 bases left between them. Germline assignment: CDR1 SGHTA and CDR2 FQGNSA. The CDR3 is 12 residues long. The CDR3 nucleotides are TGTGCCAGCAGCTTAGAGGGGGGAGGCTACACCTTC. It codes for CASSLEGGGYTF.

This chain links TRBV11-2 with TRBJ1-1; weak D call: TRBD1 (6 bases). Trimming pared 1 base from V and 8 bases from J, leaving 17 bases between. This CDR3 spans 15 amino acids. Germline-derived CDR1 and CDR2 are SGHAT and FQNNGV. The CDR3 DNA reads TGTGCCAGCAGCTTAGCCGGGACATTCCGTCTGGAAGCTTTCTTT. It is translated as CASSLAGTFRLEAFF. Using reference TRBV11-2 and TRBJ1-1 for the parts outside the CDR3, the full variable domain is EAGVAQSPRYKIIEKRQSVAFWCNPISGHATLYWYQQILGQGPKLLIQFQNNGVVDDSQLPKDRFSAERLKGVDSTLKIQPAKLEDSAVYLCASSLAGTFRLEAFFGQGTRLTVV.